This TCR beta chain emerged from a study of cytomegalovirus exposure and HLA in healthy donors. Points from the study as a whole: Three chains linked to CMV were shown in vitro to be specific for CMV antigens.

About this clone: No antigen is known for it.

The method was immunoSEQ multiplex PCR; TCRdb's version includes in-frame clones alone and lacks a portion of them. The data hold tens of thousands of clones, with roughly 96% observed a single time. V trimming: 5 bases; J trimming: 6 bases; junction bases outside the gene matches: 13. The CDR3 is made up of 16 amino acids. The germline gives CDR1 SEHNR, CDR2 FQNEAQ (reference sequence). The chain joins TRBV7-9 to TRBJ2-3, with TRBD2 matching 8 bases. The sequenced material came from PBMCs. This receptor was identified in a man younger than 35 in good health and CMV-seronegative. The CDR3 DNA sequence: TGTGCCAGCAGCCCACGAGCGGGAGCGGGAGTCGATACGCAGTATTTT. Its protein product is CASSPRAGAGVDTQYF.